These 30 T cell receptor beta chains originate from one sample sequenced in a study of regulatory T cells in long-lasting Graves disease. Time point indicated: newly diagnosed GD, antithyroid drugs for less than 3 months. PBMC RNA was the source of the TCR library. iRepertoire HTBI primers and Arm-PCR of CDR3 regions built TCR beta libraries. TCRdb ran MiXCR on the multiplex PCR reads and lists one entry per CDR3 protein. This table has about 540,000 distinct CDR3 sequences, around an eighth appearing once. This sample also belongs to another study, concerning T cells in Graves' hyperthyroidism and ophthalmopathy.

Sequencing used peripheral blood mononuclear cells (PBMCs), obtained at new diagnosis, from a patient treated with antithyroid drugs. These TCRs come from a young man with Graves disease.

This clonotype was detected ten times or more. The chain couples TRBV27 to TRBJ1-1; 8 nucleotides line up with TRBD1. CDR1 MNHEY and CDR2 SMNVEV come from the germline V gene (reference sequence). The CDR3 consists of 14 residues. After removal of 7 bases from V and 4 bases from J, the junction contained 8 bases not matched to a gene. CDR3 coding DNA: TGTGCCAGCATATCGAGGGACAGGCGCACTGAAGCTTTCTTT. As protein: CASISRDRRTEAFF.

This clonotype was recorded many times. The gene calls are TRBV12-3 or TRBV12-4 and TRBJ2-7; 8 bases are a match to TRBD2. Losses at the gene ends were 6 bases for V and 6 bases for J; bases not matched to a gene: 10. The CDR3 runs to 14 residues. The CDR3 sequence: CASRPLGTRGEQYF. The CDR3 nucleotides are TGTGCCAGCAGGCCCTTGGGGACTAGAGGCGAGCAGTACTTC.

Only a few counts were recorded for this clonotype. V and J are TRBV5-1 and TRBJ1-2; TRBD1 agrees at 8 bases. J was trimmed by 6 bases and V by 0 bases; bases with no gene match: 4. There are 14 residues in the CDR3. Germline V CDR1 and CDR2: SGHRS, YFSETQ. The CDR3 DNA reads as TGCGCCAGCAGCTTGGATGACAGGGGAGATGGCTACACCTTC. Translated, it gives CASSLDDRGDGYTF.

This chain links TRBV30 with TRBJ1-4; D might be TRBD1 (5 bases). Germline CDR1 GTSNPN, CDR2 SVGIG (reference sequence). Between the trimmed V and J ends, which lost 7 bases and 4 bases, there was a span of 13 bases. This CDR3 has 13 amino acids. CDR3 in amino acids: CASGGVINEKLFF. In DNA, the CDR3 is TGTGCCTCCGGAGGGGTGATTAATGAAAAACTGTTTTTT. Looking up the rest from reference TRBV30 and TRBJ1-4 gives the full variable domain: SQTIHQWPATLVQPVGSPLSLECTVEGTSNPNLYWYRQAAGRGLQLLFYSVGIGQISSEVPQNLSASRPQDRQFILSSKKLLLSDSGFYLCASGGVINEKLFFGSGTQLSVL.

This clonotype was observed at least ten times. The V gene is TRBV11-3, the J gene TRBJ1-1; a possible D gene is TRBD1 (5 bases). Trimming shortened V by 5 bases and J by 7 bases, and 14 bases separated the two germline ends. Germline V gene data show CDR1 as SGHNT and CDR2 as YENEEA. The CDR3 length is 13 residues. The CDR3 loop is CASSIRPTDEAFF. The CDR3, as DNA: TGTGCCAGCAGCATCCGGCCGACAGATGAAGCTTTCTTT.

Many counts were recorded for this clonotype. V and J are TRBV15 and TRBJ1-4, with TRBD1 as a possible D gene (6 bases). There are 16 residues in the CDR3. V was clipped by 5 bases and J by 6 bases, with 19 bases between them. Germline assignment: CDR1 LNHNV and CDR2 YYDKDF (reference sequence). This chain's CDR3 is CATSLPLRGSYEKLFF. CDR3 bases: TGTGCCACCAGCCTCCCACTCAGGGGCTCCTATGAAAAACTGTTTTTT.

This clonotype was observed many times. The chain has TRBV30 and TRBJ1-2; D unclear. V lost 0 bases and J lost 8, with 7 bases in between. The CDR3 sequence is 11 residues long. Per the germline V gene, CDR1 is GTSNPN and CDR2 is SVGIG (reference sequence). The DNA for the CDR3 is TGTGCCTGGAGTGTAGTAGGGGGCTACACCTTC. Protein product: CAWSVVGGYTF. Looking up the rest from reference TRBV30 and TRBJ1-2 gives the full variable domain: SQTIHQWPATLVQPVGSPLSLECTVEGTSNPNLYWYRQAAGRGLQLLFYSVGIGQISSEVPQNLSASRPQDRQFILSSKKLLLSDSGFYLCAWSVVGGYTFGSGTRLTVV.

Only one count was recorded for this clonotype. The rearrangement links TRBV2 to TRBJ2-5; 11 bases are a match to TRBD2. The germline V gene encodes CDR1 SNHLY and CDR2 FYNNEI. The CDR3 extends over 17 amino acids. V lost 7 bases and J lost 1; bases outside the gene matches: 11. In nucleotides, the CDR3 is TGTGCCAGCACCAAAGAACTAGCGGGAGTCTTCCAAGAGACCCAGTACTTC. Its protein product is CASTKELAGVFQETQYF.

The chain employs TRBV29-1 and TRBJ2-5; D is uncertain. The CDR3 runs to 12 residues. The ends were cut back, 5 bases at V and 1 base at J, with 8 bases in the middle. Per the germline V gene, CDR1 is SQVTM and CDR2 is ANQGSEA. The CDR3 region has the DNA TGCAGCGTTCTTGTGCTCCAAGAGACCCAGTACTTC. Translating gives CSVLVLQETQYF.

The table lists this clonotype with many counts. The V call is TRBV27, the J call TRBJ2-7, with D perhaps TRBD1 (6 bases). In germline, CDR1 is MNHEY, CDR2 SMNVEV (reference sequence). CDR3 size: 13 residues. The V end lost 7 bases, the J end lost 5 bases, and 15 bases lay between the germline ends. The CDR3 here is CASKVGRGDEQYF. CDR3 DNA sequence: TGTGCCAGCAAAGTTGGCAGGGGCGACGAGCAGTACTTC.

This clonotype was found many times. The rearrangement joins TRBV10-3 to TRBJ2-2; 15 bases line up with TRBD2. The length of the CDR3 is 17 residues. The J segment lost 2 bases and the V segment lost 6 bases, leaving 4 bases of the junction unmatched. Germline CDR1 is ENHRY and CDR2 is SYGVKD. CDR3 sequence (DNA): TGTGCCATCAGAGGACTAGCGGGAGGGGTTAACACCGGGGAGCTGTTTTTT. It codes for CAIRGLAGGVNTGELFF.

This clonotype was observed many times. The CDR3 loop reads CASSFKRHPETQYF. The CDR3 DNA reads TGTGCCAGCAGTTTCAAACGGCACCCAGAGACCCAGTACTTC. The J gene is TRBJ2-5, the V gene TRBV7-8; D remains ambiguous. The germline gives CDR1 SGHVS, CDR2 FQNEAQ. V was cut by 6 bases and J by 4 bases, with 15 bases left in between. This CDR3 spans 14 amino acids.

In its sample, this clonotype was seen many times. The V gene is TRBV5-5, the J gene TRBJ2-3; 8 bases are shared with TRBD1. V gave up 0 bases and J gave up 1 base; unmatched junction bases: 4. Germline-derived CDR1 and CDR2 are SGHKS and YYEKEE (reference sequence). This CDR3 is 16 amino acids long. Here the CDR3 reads CASSLEGGQGTDTQYF. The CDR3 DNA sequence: TGTGCCAGCAGCTTGGAGGGGGGACAGGGCACAGATACGCAGTATTTT.

The CDR3 DNA reads TGTGCCAGCAGTTACGTGGTAGACGAGCAGTACTTC. Translated, it gives CASSYVVDEQYF. V usage is TRBV6-5 and J usage is TRBJ2-7, with D unresolved. Germline V CDR1 and CDR2: MNHEY, SVGAGI. The CDR3 consists of 12 residues. V gave up 2 bases and J gave up 5 bases, with 7 bases separating them.

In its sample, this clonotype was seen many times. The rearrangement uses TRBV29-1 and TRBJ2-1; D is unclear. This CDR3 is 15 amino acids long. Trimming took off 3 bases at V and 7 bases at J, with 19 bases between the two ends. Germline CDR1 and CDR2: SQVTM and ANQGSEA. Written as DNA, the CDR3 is TGCAGCGTTGACCCCGACTGGGGTGATATGAATGAGCAGTTCTTC. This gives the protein CSVDPDWGDMNEQFF.

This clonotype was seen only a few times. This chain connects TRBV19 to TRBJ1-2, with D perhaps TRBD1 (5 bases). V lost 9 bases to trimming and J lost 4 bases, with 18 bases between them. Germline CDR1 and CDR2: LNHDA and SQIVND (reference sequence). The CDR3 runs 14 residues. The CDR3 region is CASHSPTEGYGYTF. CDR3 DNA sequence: TGTGCCAGCCATAGCCCGACAGAGGGCTATGGCTACACCTTC.

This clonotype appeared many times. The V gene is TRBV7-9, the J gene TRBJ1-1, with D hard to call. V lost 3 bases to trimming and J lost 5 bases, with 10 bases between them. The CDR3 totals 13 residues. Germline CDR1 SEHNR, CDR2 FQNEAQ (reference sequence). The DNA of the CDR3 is TGTGCCAGCAGCTTTCCAGCGGATACTGAAGCTTTCTTT. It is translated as CASSFPADTEAFF.

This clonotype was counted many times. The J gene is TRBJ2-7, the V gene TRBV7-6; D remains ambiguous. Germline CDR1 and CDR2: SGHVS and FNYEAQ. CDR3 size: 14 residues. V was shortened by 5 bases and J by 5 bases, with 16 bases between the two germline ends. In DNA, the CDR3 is TGTGCCAGCAGCCCACTTCTGACGCCTCACGAGCAGTACTTC. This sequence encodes CASSPLLTPHEQYF.

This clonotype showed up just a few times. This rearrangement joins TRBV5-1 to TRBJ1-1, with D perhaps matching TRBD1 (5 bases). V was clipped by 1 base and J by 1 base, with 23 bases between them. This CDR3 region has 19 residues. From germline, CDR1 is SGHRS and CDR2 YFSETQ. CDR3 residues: CASSLRPSLNGGTNTEAFF. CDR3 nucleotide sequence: TGCGCCAGCAGCTTGCGCCCCTCTCTCAATGGGGGGACGAACACTGAAGCTTTCTTT.

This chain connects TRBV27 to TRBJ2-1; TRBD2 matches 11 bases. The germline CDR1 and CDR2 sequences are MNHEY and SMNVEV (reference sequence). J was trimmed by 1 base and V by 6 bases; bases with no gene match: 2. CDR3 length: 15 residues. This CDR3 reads CASRASGRSYNEQFF. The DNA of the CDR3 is TGTGCCAGCAGGGCTAGCGGGAGGTCCTACAATGAGCAGTTCTTC.

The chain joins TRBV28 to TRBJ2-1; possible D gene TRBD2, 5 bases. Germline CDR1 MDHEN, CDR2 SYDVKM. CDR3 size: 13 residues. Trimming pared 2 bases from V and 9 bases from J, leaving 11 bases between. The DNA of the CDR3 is TGTGCCAGCAGTTTAACTAGTTCGCCTGAGCAGTTCTTC. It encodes CASSLTSSPEQFF.

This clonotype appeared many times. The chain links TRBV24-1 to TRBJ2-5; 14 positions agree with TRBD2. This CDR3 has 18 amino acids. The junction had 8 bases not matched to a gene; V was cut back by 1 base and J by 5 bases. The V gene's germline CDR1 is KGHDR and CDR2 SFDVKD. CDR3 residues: CATSDFAGTSGSGETQYF. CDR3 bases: TGTGCCACCAGTGATTTCGCCGGGACTAGCGGGAGTGGGGAGACCCAGTACTTC.

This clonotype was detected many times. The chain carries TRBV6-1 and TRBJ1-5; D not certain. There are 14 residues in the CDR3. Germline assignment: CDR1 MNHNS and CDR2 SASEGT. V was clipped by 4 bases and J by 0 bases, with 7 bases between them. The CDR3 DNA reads TGTGCCAGCAGTGTAGTAAATAGCAATCAGCCCCAGCATTTT. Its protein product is CASSVVNSNQPQHF.

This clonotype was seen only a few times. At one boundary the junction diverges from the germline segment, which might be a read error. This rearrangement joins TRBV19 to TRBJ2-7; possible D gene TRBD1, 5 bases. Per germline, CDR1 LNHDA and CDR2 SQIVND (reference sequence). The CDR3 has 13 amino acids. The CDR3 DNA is TGTGCCAGTAGTACCCCAGGGTGGACCGAGCGGTACTTC. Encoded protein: CASSTPGWTERYF.

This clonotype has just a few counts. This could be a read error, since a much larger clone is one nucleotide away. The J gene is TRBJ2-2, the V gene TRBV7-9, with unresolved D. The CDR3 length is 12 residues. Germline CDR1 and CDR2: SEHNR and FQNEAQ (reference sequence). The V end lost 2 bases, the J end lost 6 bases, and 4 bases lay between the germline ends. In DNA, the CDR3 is TGTGCCAGCAGCTTATTGCCCGGGGAGCTGTTTTTT. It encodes CASSLLPGELFF.

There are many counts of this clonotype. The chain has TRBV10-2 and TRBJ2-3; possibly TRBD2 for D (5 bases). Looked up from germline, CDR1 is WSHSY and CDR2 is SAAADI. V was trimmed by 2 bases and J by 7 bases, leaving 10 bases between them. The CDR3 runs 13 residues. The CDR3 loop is CASSEASTYTQYF. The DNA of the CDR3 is TGCGCCAGCAGTGAGGCTAGCACCTATACGCAGTATTTT.

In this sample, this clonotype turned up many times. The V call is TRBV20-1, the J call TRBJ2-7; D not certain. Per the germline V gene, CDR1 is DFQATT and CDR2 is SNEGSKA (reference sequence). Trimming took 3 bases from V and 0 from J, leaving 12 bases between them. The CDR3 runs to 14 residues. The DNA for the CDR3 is TGCAGTGCTAGCCCATATGGGAACTCCTACGAGCAGTACTTC. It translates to CSASPYGNSYEQYF.

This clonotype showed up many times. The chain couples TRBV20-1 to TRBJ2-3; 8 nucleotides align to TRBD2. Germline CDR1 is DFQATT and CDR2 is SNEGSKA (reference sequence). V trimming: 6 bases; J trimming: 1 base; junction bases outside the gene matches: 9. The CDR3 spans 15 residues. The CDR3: CSAGRGAGGTDTQYF. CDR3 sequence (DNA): TGCAGTGCGGGGCGGGGAGCGGGGGGCACAGATACGCAGTATTTT.

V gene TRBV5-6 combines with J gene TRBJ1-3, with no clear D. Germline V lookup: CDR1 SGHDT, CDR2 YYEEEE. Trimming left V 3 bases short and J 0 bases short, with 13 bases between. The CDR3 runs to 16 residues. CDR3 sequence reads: CASSYGRPSSGNTIYF. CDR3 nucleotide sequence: TGTGCCAGCAGCTATGGACGGCCGAGCTCTGGAAACACCATATATTTT.

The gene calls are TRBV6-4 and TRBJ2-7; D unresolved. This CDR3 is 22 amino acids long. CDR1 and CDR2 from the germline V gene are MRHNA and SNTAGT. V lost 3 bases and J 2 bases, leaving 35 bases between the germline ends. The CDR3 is CASSEALRPTVGSPPKTYEQYF. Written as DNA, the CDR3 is TGTGCCAGCAGTGAAGCCCTTCGACCGACCGTCGGTAGTCCGCCCAAGACCTACGAGCAGTACTTC.